Shown below are 32 T cell receptor beta chains from a single sample sequenced in a study of early T cells in non-severe SARS-CoV-2 infection. TCRdb re-called the 5' RACE reads with MiXCR, one entry per CDR3 protein. The profile shows some 45,000 distinct CDR3 sequences, more than 6.5% of them singletons. Material: whole blood. These receptors all stem from an adult who was a healthcare worker with PCR-confirmed SARS-CoV-2 infection or an uninfected control (not recorded which).

The sample holds many counts of this clonotype. The genes are TRBV20-1 and TRBJ1-2, with D tentatively TRBD1 (6 bases). This CDR3 region has 11 residues. CDR1 is DFQATT, CDR2 SNEGSKA, per germline (reference sequence). CDR3 coding DNA: TGCCGGGGGGCAGCTTCTTATGGCTACACCTTC. Encoded protein: CRGAASYGYTF.

J is TRBJ1-5 and V is TRBV7-2; D remains ambiguous. V gave up 5 bases and J gave up 5 bases, with 10 bases separating them. The CDR3 is 13 residues long. Germline CDR1 SGHTA, CDR2 FQGNSA. CDR3 amino acids: CASSQNLDQPQHF. Here the CDR3 DNA reads TGTGCCAGCAGCCAAAACTTAGATCAGCCCCAGCATTTT.

This clonotype has only a few counts. The gene calls are TRBV4-1 and TRBJ1-2; tentatively, D is TRBD1 (6 bases). The CDR3 runs to 15 residues. The V end was cut by 4 bases, the J end by 8 bases, with 20 bases between. CDR1 MGHRA and CDR2 YSYEKL come from the germline V gene. The CDR3 DNA sequence: TGCGCCAGCAGCCGGGACATCTCCCTAAATGGCGGCTACACCTTC. This sequence encodes CASSRDISLNGGYTF.

This clonotype was counted many times. The rearrangement links TRBV6-6 to TRBJ1-1; perhaps TRBD1 as D (6 bases). CDR3 length: 14 amino acids. Germline V gene lookup returns CDR1 MNHNY and CDR2 SVGAGI (reference sequence). The V gene lost 4 bases and the J gene lost 1 base, with 10 bases spanning the gap. DNA of the CDR3: TGTGCCAGCAGTTTCGGGGACACGAACACTGAAGCTTTCTTT. Translating gives CASSFGDTNTEAFF.

A word on this clonotype: The CDR3 carries no conserved terminal phenylalanine or tryptophan, so it likely arises from a read error. J is TRBJ2-7 and V is TRBV7-2; the D is unclear. The CDR3 is 15 residues long. V was pared by 5 bases and J by 2 bases, with 16 bases between. In germline, CDR1 is SGHTA, CDR2 FQGNSA. The CDR3 here is CASSPAAGYTYEQYI. CDR3 nucleotide sequence: TGTGCCAGCAGCCCCGCCGCAGGTTATACCTACGAGCAGTACATC.

V gene TRBV6-5 combines with J gene TRBJ2-5; no reliable D call. The CDR3 runs 16 residues. Germline values: CDR1 MNHEY, CDR2 SVGAGI. V lost 2 bases and J lost 5, with 18 bases in between. The CDR3, as DNA: TGTGCCAGCAGTTACGAACCAGGAGCCCGTGGGGAGACCCAGTACTTC. Translating gives CASSYEPGARGETQYF.

The chain has TRBV7-9 and TRBJ1-4; D may be TRBD1 (5 bases). Germline CDR1 reads SEHNR; CDR2 reads FQNEAQ (reference sequence). This CDR3 is 15 amino acids long. With 3 bases removed from V and 3 bases from J, the gap between germline ends came to 11 bases. The CDR3 DNA reads TGTGCCAGCAGCTTGGGGCAGGAACCTAATGAAAAACTGTTTTTT. This translates into CASSLGQEPNEKLFF.

This clonotype was counted at least ten times. This chain connects TRBV20-1 to TRBJ2-1, with TRBD2 identical over 12 bases. Germline V gene sequence: CDR1 DFQATT, CDR2 SNEGSKA (reference sequence). Unmatched junction bases numbered 10, after V lost 3 bases and J lost 10 bases. The CDR3 consists of 15 residues. The CDR3 loop reads CSASISSGGALEQFF. CDR3 DNA sequence: TGCAGTGCTAGTATCTCTAGCGGGGGGGCGTTGGAGCAGTTCTTC.

The CDR3 nucleotides read TGCGCCAGCAGCTTGGCAGAGACCCAGTACTTC. Its protein is CASSLAETQYF. The chain has TRBV5-1 and TRBJ2-5; D is ambiguous. This CDR3 spans 11 amino acids. Germline V gene data show CDR1 as SGHRS and CDR2 as YFSETQ. V lost 0 bases and J 4 bases, leaving 1 base between the germline ends.

This clonotype was detected many times. The chain combines TRBV6-1 with TRBJ2-6; possible D gene TRBD2, 6 bases. Germline CDR1 and CDR2: MNHNS and SASEGT. The CDR3 contains 15 residues. V was trimmed by 9 bases and J by 4 bases, leaving 16 bases between them. In DNA form, the CDR3 reads TGTGCCAGATATATGGGGGGTACCGGGGCCAACGTCCTGACTTTC. It specifies CARYMGGTGANVLTF.

This clonotype has only a few counts. This sequence joins TRBV5-1 and TRBJ1-6; TRBD1 matches 7 bases. CDR3 length: 16 residues. The germline V gene encodes CDR1 SGHRS and CDR2 YFSETQ. Trimming cost V 1 base and J 9 bases; bases outside gene matches: 10. CDR3 sequence: CASSLSPGTESSPLHF. CDR3 nucleotide sequence: TGCGCCAGCAGCTTGTCCCCCGGGACAGAAAGTTCACCCCTCCACTTT.

This clonotype showed up many times. The gene calls are TRBV4-2 and TRBJ2-3; D gene ambiguous. V was shortened by 2 bases and J by 2 bases, with 8 bases between the two germline ends. The germline CDR1 and CDR2 sequences are LGHNA and YNFKEQ. This CDR3 is built from 14 residues. The CDR3 region is CASSQSGYTDTQYF. In DNA, the CDR3 is TGTGCCAGCAGCCAATCCGGCTACACAGATACGCAGTATTTT.

With respect to this clonotype: A much larger clone lies one base from this, so it may be a read error. This chain joins TRBV20-1 and TRBJ1-2, with a weak D call TRBD1 (5 bases). CDR3 length: 14 amino acids. The germline gives CDR1 DFQATT, CDR2 SNEGSKA (reference sequence). Trimming left V 1 base short and J 4 bases short, with 13 bases between. The CDR3 here is CSARAPVRAYGYTF. CDR3 DNA: TGCAGTGCTAGAGCTCCGGTCAGGGCCTATGGCTACACCTTC.

This clonotype was counted at least ten times. This chain's CDR3 is CSANPGTVGNTIYF. The CDR3 nucleotides read TGCAGTGCTAACCCCGGGACCGTTGGAAACACCATATATTTT. The chain is built from TRBV20-1 and TRBJ1-3, with D possibly TRBD1 on 5 matching bases. The CDR3 is 14 amino acids. The germline CDR1 and CDR2 sequences are DFQATT and SNEGSKA (reference sequence). V was trimmed by 4 bases and J by 3 bases, leaving 13 bases between them.

V and J are TRBV6-1 and TRBJ2-1; 7 bases agree with TRBD1. The J segment lost 1 base and the V segment lost 4 bases, leaving 7 bases of the junction unmatched. The CDR3 has 16 amino acids. Looked up from germline, CDR1 is MNHNS and CDR2 is SASEGT. DNA of the CDR3: TGTGCCAGCAGTGTTACAGGGGCGTTATCCTACAATGAGCAGTTCTTC. Amino acid sequence: CASSVTGALSYNEQFF.

This clonotype came up many times. The V call is TRBV6-5, the J call TRBJ2-7; D might be TRBD1 or TRBD2, each matching 5 bases. The length of the CDR3 is 12 residues. From germline, CDR1 is MNHEY and CDR2 SVGAGI. The V end was cut by 0 bases, the J end by 7 bases, with 7 bases between. Here the CDR3 reads CASSYSGEEQYF. In DNA, the CDR3 is TGTGCCAGCAGTTACTCAGGGGAGGAGCAGTACTTC.

The rearrangement links TRBV5-5 to TRBJ2-5; a weak D match, TRBD1 (6 bases). Trimming removed 0 bases from V and 2 bases from J, with 8 bases in between. CDR1 is SGHKS and CDR2 is YYEKEE in the germline V gene (reference sequence). The CDR3 is 14 amino acids. This CDR3 reads CASSLDRVQETQYF. Here the CDR3 DNA reads TGTGCCAGCAGCTTGGACAGGGTACAAGAGACCCAGTACTTC.

Ten or more counts support this clonotype. The J gene is TRBJ2-3, the V gene TRBV10-3, with 12 bases matching TRBD2. The length of the CDR3 is 15 residues. CDR1 is ENHRY and CDR2 is SYGVKD in the germline V gene. Trimming took 6 bases from V and 5 from J; bases not matched to a gene: 6. DNA of the CDR3: TGTGCCATCAGGAGGGCTAGCGGGGGGGAAGATACGCAGTATTTT. It codes for CAIRRASGGEDTQYF.

This clonotype was seen ten or more times. The J gene is TRBJ2-7, the V gene TRBV28; D remains unclear. Trimming took off 6 bases at V and 2 bases at J, with 20 bases between the two ends. The CDR3 runs to 16 residues. From germline, CDR1 is MDHEN and CDR2 SYDVKM. The CDR3 sequence is CASSHLSYSRAYEQYF. DNA for the CDR3: TGTGCCAGCAGCCACCTCTCATACAGCCGAGCCTACGAGCAGTACTTC.

This clonotype was detected ten times or more. The chain links TRBV2 to TRBJ2-2; perhaps TRBD2 as D (5 bases). Germline loops: CDR1 SNHLY, CDR2 FYNNEI. The CDR3 extends over 14 amino acids. Trimming pared 6 bases from V and 1 base from J, leaving 9 bases between. The chain's CDR3 is CASRIRGNTGELFF. In DNA, the CDR3 is TGTGCCAGCAGGATCCGGGGGAACACCGGGGAGCTGTTTTTT.

This clonotype was counted a few times. The chain employs TRBV29-1 and TRBJ2-2, with no clear D. The CDR3 spans 13 residues. The germline V gene encodes CDR1 SQVTM and CDR2 ANQGSEA. The germline V and J ends were trimmed by 7 bases and 0 bases, with 9 bases remaining between them. This CDR3 reads CSARTSNTGELFF. The CDR3 coding sequence is TGCAGCGCACGGACCTCGAACACCGGGGAGCTGTTTTTT.

This clonotype was counted between two and nine times. The chain employs TRBV3-1 and TRBJ1-1; D perhaps matches TRBD1 (5 bases). This CDR3 has 15 residues. V lost 1 base to trimming and J lost 2 bases, with 11 bases between them. In germline, CDR1 is LGHDT, CDR2 YNNKEL (reference sequence). DNA of the CDR3: TGTGCCAGCAGCCAAGTTGCGGGGCTCAACACTGAAGCTTTCTTT. It specifies CASSQVAGLNTEAFF.

A few counts support this clonotype. This chain links TRBV5-1 with TRBJ2-7, with 7 bases that match TRBD1. The CDR3 contains 13 residues. Germline CDR1 SGHRS, CDR2 YFSETQ. V shed 2 bases and J 3 bases; nucleotides not matched to a gene: 2. CDR3 loop: CASSFGQDYEQYF. CDR3 DNA sequence: TGCGCCAGCAGCTTTGGACAGGACTACGAGCAGTACTTC.

Ten or more counts support this clonotype. The rearrangement links TRBV5-1 to TRBJ2-2; no firm D call. The CDR3 loop spans 15 amino acids. Germline V gene sequence: CDR1 SGHRS, CDR2 YFSETQ. V was clipped by 7 bases and J by 4 bases, with 17 bases between them. In DNA form, the CDR3 reads TGCGCCAGCTTCACCGGACCCCCGTCCACCGGGGAGCTGTTTTTT. Amino acid sequence: CASFTGPPSTGELFF.

This clonotype turned up a few times. The chain joins TRBV7-2 to TRBJ1-1; D is unresolved. Germline-derived CDR1 and CDR2 are SGHTA and FQGNSA. Trimming took off 2 bases at V and 5 bases at J, with 6 bases between the two ends. The CDR3 contains 12 residues. In nucleotides, the CDR3 is TGTGCCAGCAGCTTAAAACAGACTGAAGCTTTCTTT. The encoded protein is CASSLKQTEAFF.

Ten or more counts support this clonotype. Here the CDR3 DNA reads TGCAGTGCTACGGATGGCGGGGGCTCCTACAATGAGCAGTTCTTC. This gives the protein CSATDGGGSYNEQFF. The rearrangement links TRBV20-1 to TRBJ2-1; 7 bases are a match to TRBD2. CDR3 length: 15 residues. CDR1 DFQATT and CDR2 SNEGSKA come from the germline V gene (reference sequence). V was pared by 4 bases and J by 0 bases, with 6 bases of the junction left unmatched.

V gene TRBV5-1 combines with J gene TRBJ1-1; no reliable D call. CDR1 is SGHRS and CDR2 is YFSETQ in the germline V gene. V shed 4 bases and J shed 4 bases, with 11 bases lying between them. The CDR3 length is 13 residues. CDR3 in DNA: TGCGCCAGCAGCGTATCAGGATTCACTGAAGCTTTCTTT. Translation: CASSVSGFTEAFF.

At least ten counts were recorded for this clonotype. J is TRBJ2-1 and V is TRBV9; 8 bases align to TRBD2. The CDR3 totals 15 residues. Germline CDR1 is SGDLS and CDR2 is YYNGEE. The V segment lost 0 bases and the J segment 3 bases; nucleotides outside the gene matches: 2. The CDR3 reads CASSVAGGHYNEQFF. The DNA of the CDR3 is TGTGCCAGCAGCGTAGCGGGGGGGCACTACAATGAGCAGTTCTTC.

The table lists this clonotype with many counts. The chain has TRBV20-1 and TRBJ2-4; a possible D gene is TRBD2 (5 bases). CDR3 size: 14 residues. Trimming removed 2 bases from V and 4 bases from J, with 12 bases in between. Germline values: CDR1 DFQATT, CDR2 SNEGSKA (reference sequence). The DNA of the CDR3 is TGCAGTGCTAGAATAACGGGGATAAAAAACATTCAGTACTTC. Translation: CSARITGIKNIQYF.

This rearrangement joins TRBV2 to TRBJ2-3, with D uncertain. From germline, CDR1 is SNHLY and CDR2 FYNNEI. The V and J ends lost 3 bases and 5 bases respectively, with 12 bases between them. The CDR3 length is 14 residues. CDR3 loop: CASSESLYGDTQYF. CDR3 in DNA: TGTGCCAGCAGTGAGAGTCTCTATGGAGATACGCAGTATTTT.

This clonotype was seen ten or more times. This chain's CDR3 is CASSEKMTGLNTEAFF. Here the CDR3 DNA reads TGTGCCAGCAGCGAAAAGATGACGGGGCTGAACACTGAAGCTTTCTTT. This rearrangement joins TRBV5-4 to TRBJ1-1, with a weak D call TRBD1 (5 bases). Trimming cost V 4 bases and J 0 bases, with 16 bases left between them. CDR1 SGHNT and CDR2 YYREEE come from the germline V gene (reference sequence). This CDR3 has 16 amino acids.

This clonotype was observed many times. The chain uses TRBV4-1 and TRBJ1-1; no definite D call. Trimming left V 2 bases short and J 0 bases short, with 13 bases between. The CDR3 contains 16 residues. Germline V CDR1 and CDR2: MGHRA, YSYEKL. The CDR3 DNA is TGCGCCAGCAGCCAACCAGCCGGGAGATTGAACACTGAAGCTTTCTTT. Translating it yields CASSQPAGRLNTEAFF.